The 22 T cell receptor beta chains below were found in one sample sequenced in a study of blood T cells in healthy people across ages. Through a sample-barcoded 5' primer and a J-beta primer mix, a second PCR was run for about 6 to 12 cycles. Using its own MiXCR run on the 5' RACE reads, TCRdb lists one record per CDR3 protein. The sample lists about 1.4 million distinct CDR3 sequences; 45% to 70% were seen once. Sequencing input: blood. All receptors come from a man in his late teens or twenties in good health.

The chain couples TRBV25-1 to TRBJ1-2, with D unresolved. The CDR3 contains 13 residues. CDR1 MGHDK and CDR2 SYGVNS come from the germline V gene. V lost 4 bases to trimming and J lost 1 base, with 7 bases between them. The CDR3 nucleotides are TGTGCCAGCAGTGGAATGGGTAACTATGGCTACACCTTC. Protein: CASSGMGNYGYTF.

This chain uses TRBV6-2 or TRBV6-3 with TRBJ2-7; tentatively, D is TRBD2 (6 bases). TRBJ2-4 explains the end of the DNA better; the J call may be wrong. The germline CDR1 and CDR2 sequences are MNHEY and SVGEGT. The CDR3 has 15 residues. The CDR3 loop is CASRATPGDSRIQYF. The CDR3, as DNA: TGTGCCAGCAGGGCTACTCCGGGAGATTCCCGCATTCAGTACTTC.

The chain joins TRBV10-3 to TRBJ2-3; D unclear. Germline V gene sequence: CDR1 ENHRY, CDR2 SYGVKD. This CDR3 contains 14 residues. V lost 4 bases, J lost 0 bases, and 8 bases lay in between. Written as DNA, the CDR3 is TGTGCCATCAGTGGGGTCAGGAGCACAGATACGCAGTATTTT. This sequence encodes CAISGVRSTDTQYF.

This clonotype was found a few times. J is TRBJ2-4 and V is TRBV5-5, with 10 positions matching TRBD2. The last part of the DNA fits TRBJ2-7 better; the J call may be wrong. Per germline, CDR1 SGHKS and CDR2 YYEKEE (reference sequence). This CDR3 is built from 15 residues. Here the CDR3 DNA reads TGTGCCAGCAGCTTGACAGCGGGAGGGGGCTACGAGCAGTACTTC. Protein: CASSLTAGGGYEQYF.

The chain employs TRBV29-1 and TRBJ2-1; weak D call: TRBD2 (5 bases). The V end lost 5 bases, the J end lost 7 bases, and 18 bases lay between the germline ends. This CDR3 is built from 14 residues. Germline-derived CDR1 and CDR2 are SQVTM and ANQGSEA. CDR3 protein: CSVCRKLTGNEQFF. CDR3 DNA: TGCAGCGTTTGCCGAAAGCTGACGGGGAATGAGCAGTTCTTC.

The chain recombines TRBV13 with TRBJ2-1; the D gene could be TRBD1 or TRBD2 (6 bases each). V was clipped by 2 bases and J by 7 bases, with 18 bases between them. CDR1 PRHDT and CDR2 FYEKMQ come from the germline V gene (reference sequence). The length of the CDR3 is 16 residues. This chain's CDR3 is CASSLILGGGWNEQFF. In nucleotides, the CDR3 is TGTGCCAGCAGCTTAATCCTAGGGGGAGGATGGAATGAGCAGTTCTTC.

This clonotype was seen many times. The genes are TRBV20-1 and TRBJ1-4; the D is unclear. The CDR3 is 14 residues long. Looked up from germline, CDR1 is DFQATT and CDR2 is SNEGSKA (reference sequence). The ends were cut back, 6 bases at V and 5 bases at J, with 16 bases in the middle. Here the CDR3 DNA reads TGCAGTGCCCCTCCCTGGGAGGGAAATGAAAAACTGTTTTTT. It specifies CSAPPWEGNEKLFF.

The chain has TRBV6-5 and TRBJ1-6; D gene ambiguous. Trimming pared 0 bases from V and 3 bases from J, leaving 0 bases between. This CDR3 has 13 residues. Germline V lookup: CDR1 MNHEY, CDR2 SVGAGI. CDR3 nucleotides: TGTGCCAGCAGTTACTCCTATAATTCACCCCTCCACTTT. Amino acids: CASSYSYNSPLHF.

This clonotype occurred once. The genes are TRBV5-6 and TRBJ1-6, with D hard to call. The V end was cut by 2 bases, the J end by 3 bases, with 6 bases between. This CDR3 is 14 amino acids long. Germline-derived CDR1 and CDR2 are SGHDT and YYEEEE. CDR3 in DNA: TGTGCCAGCAGCTTAGACAACTATAATTCACCCCTCCACTTT. This encodes CASSLDNYNSPLHF. The whole variable domain, filled in from reference TRBV5-6 and TRBJ1-6, reads DAGVTQSPTHLIKTRGQQVTLRCSPKSGHDTVSWYQQALGQGPQFIFQYYEEEERQRGNFPDRFSGHQFPNYSSELNVNALLLGDSALYLCASSLDNYNSPLHFGNGTRLTVT.

This clonotype occurred a few times. The chain employs TRBV20-1 and TRBJ2-1, with D perhaps matching TRBD2 (6 bases). This CDR3 has 14 residues. The germline V and J ends were trimmed by 5 bases and 6 bases, with 17 bases remaining between them. CDR1 and CDR2 (germline): DFQATT, SNEGSKA (reference sequence). The CDR3 region has the DNA TGCAGTGCTTTTAGTGGGACTTTCGGCAATGAGCAGTTCTTC. This translates into CSAFSGTFGNEQFF.

There are a few counts of this clonotype. CDR3 sequence reads: CASSTTSAVVFF. Written as DNA, the CDR3 is TGTGCCAGCAGCACCACGTCGGCTGTGGTGTTCTTC. The genes are TRBV7-9 and TRBJ2-1; D uncertain. V dropped 5 bases and J dropped 15 bases, with 17 bases sitting between them. CDR3 length: 12 residues. CDR1 is SEHNR and CDR2 is FQNEAQ in the germline V gene (reference sequence).

This clonotype came up a few times. The V call is TRBV7-2, the J call TRBJ2-3; tentative D call: TRBD1 (5 bases). Trimming took 3 bases from V and 0 from J, leaving 13 bases between them. This CDR3 comprises 16 residues. Germline-derived CDR1 and CDR2 are SGHTA and FQGNSA. CDR3 sequence (DNA): TGTGCCAGCAGCTTGGGGCTCCCTGAGAGCACAGATACGCAGTATTTT. It specifies CASSLGLPESTDTQYF.

The J gene is TRBJ1-4, the V gene TRBV15; D gene unclear. Germline loops: CDR1 LNHNV, CDR2 YYDKDF (reference sequence). V lost 5 bases to trimming and J lost 4 bases, with 8 bases between them. This CDR3 has 13 amino acids. CDR3 residues: CATSFQLNEKLFF. CDR3 DNA: TGTGCCACCAGCTTCCAACTTAATGAAAAACTGTTTTTT. Drawing the rest from reference TRBV15 and TRBJ1-4, the complete variable domain is DAMVIQNPRYQVTQFGKPVTLSCSQTLNHNVMYWYQQKSSQAPKLLFHYYDKDFNNEADTPDNFQSRRPNTSFCFLDIRSPGLGDTAMYLCATSFQLNEKLFFGSGTQLSVL.

This chain links TRBV25-1 with TRBJ2-6; D is uncertain. Germline V gene lookup returns CDR1 MGHDK and CDR2 SYGVNS. The CDR3 contains 15 residues. V lost 6 bases and J lost 4, with 13 bases in between. The CDR3 DNA is TGTGCCAGCAGCACCTTTGATAACGGGGCCAACGTCCTGACTTTC. This sequence encodes CASSTFDNGANVLTF. Full variable domain (rest looked up from reference TRBV25-1 and TRBJ2-6): EADIYQTPRYLVIGTGKKITLECSQTMGHDKMYWYQQDPGMELHLIHYSYGVNSTEKGDLSSESTVSRIRTEHFPLTLESARPSHTSQYLCASSTFDNGANVLTFGAGSRLTVL.

This clonotype showed up just a few times. This CDR3 is CASSDGGISTDTQYF. The CDR3 DNA reads as TGTGCCAGCAGCGACGGGGGGATAAGCACAGATACGCAGTATTTT. The chain has TRBV5-5 and TRBJ2-3, with 7 bases matching TRBD2. The trim removed 4 bases at V and 0 bases at J, leaving 5 bases unmatched. The CDR3 runs 15 residues. Germline CDR1 reads SGHKS; CDR2 reads YYEKEE (reference sequence).

Worth noting for this clonotype: The conserved closing phenylalanine or tryptophan is absent in this CDR3, likely reflecting a read error. The chain employs TRBV11-2 and TRBJ2-1; TRBD2 agrees at 11 bases. Germline CDR1 is SGHAT and CDR2 is FQNNGV. The CDR3 extends over 15 amino acids. V gave up 2 bases and J gave up 7 bases; unmatched junction bases: 4. Here the CDR3 reads CASSLTSGSMNEQFL. The CDR3 DNA is TGTGCCAGCAGCTTAACTAGCGGGAGTATGAATGAGCAGTTCTTA.

The chain combines TRBV29-1 with TRBJ2-1; tentatively, D is TRBD1 (6 bases). The V end was cut by 6 bases, the J end by 2 bases, with 17 bases between. Germline V CDR1 and CDR2: SQVTM, ANQGSEA. This CDR3 contains 15 residues. In DNA, the CDR3 is TGCAGCGTGGGGCTAGAGGGGGATGCCTACAATGAGCAGTTCTTC. It encodes CSVGLEGDAYNEQFF.

V usage is TRBV7-9 and J usage is TRBJ2-4; tentatively, D is TRBD1 (6 bases). The DNA end is a closer match to TRBJ2-5, so the J assignment may be wrong. CDR3 length: 15 amino acids. The V gene's germline CDR1 is SEHNR and CDR2 FQNEAQ (reference sequence). CDR3: CASSFVTGNQETQYF. The CDR3 DNA follows: TGTGCCAGCAGCTTCGTAACAGGGAACCAAGAGACCCAGTACTTC.

The chain has TRBV11-2 and TRBJ2-4, with D maybe TRBD2 (6 bases). The CDR3 has 16 residues. Germline V gives CDR1 SGHAT, CDR2 FQNNGV. The V and J ends lost 4 bases and 0 bases respectively, with 13 bases between them. The CDR3: CASSSQRALAKNIQYF. The CDR3 coding sequence is TGTGCCAGCAGCTCTCAGCGGGCTCTAGCCAAAAACATTCAGTACTTC.

Ten or more counts support this clonotype. The rearrangement uses TRBV7-2 and TRBJ2-4, with 7 bases that match TRBD1. With V trimmed by 2 bases and J by 2 bases, 9 bases remained unmatched. Germline assignment: CDR1 SGHTA and CDR2 FQGNSA. CDR3 size: 17 residues. This CDR3 is CASSLPATGITKNIQYF. The DNA of the CDR3 is TGTGCCAGCAGCTTACCAGCGACAGGGATAACCAAAAACATTCAGTACTTC.

The gene calls are TRBV12-3 or TRBV12-4 and TRBJ1-2, with 7 bases aligning to TRBD1. The length of the CDR3 is 17 residues. V was clipped by 5 bases and J by 5 bases; unmatched bases: 17. The DNA of the CDR3 is TGTGCCAGCAGTACCCGGTCAGGGGGACATTCCTTTTATGGCTACACCTTC. Residues: CASSTRSGGHSFYGYTF.

This chain uses TRBV15 with TRBJ2-1, with D unresolved. Trimming took 2 bases from V and 0 from J, leaving 8 bases between them. The CDR3 has 15 amino acids. CDR1 is LNHNV, CDR2 YYDKDF, per germline (reference sequence). The CDR3 here is CATSRRSLSYNEQFF. CDR3 nucleotides: TGTGCCACCAGCAGACGGAGTCTCTCCTACAATGAGCAGTTCTTC.